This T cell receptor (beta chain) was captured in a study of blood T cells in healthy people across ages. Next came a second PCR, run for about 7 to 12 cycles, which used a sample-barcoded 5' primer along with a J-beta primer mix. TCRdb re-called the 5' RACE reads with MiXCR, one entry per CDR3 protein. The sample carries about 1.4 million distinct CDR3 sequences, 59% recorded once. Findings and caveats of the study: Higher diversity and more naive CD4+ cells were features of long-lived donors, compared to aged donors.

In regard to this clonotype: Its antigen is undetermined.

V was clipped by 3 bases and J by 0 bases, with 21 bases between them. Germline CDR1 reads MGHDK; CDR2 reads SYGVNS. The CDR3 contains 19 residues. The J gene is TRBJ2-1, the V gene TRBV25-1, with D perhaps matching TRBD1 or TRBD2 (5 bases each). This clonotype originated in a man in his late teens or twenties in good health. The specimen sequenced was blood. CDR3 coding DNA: TGTGCCAGCAGTGATAATGGCCGGGACGGCAAGGGCTCCTACAATGAGCAGTTCTTC. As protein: CASSDNGRDGKGSYNEQFF.